The 10 T cell receptor beta chains below come from one sample, sequenced in a study of radiotherapy plus CTLA-4 blockade in lung cancer (dated by TCRdb to the late 2010s). The library was made by the immunoSEQ multiplex PCR assay. TCRdb obtained this table from immuneACCESS and retained in-frame rearrangements with V and J assigned. These tables miss some clones; where compared with another copy, unresolved V genes account for less than half of the shortfall, and the remainder is unexplained. This sample gives 100,000 or so clones in total; approximately 82% of them show up just once. About 25% of the sample belongs to the ten largest clones. Sequenced here: peripheral blood, sampled from a patient treated with radiotherapy plus ipilimumab. These receptors came from a human donor with non-small cell lung cancer that progressed on radiotherapy plus ipilimumab.

This clone was counted once. This chain connects TRBV20-1 to TRBJ1-2; 7 bases match TRBD1. This CDR3 has 11 amino acids. Looked up from germline, CDR1 is DFQATT and CDR2 is SNEGSKA (reference sequence). With V trimmed by 4 bases and J by 7 bases, 3 bases remained unmatched. The DNA of the CDR3 is TGCAGTGCTAAGCAGGGGGGTGGCTACACCTTC. Translating gives CSAKQGGGYTF.

V gene TRBV15 combines with J gene TRBJ2-3, with TRBD2 matching over 7 bases. The CDR3 sequence is 14 residues long. V gave up 3 bases and J gave up 3 bases; unmatched junction bases: 3. Germline CDR1 and CDR2: LNHNV and YYDKDF (reference sequence). For the CDR3, the DNA is TGTGCCACCAGCAGGGCGGGAGCAACAGATACGCAGTATTTT. Its protein product is CATSRAGATDTQYF.

This chain links TRBV30 with TRBJ1-5, with D tentatively TRBD1 (5 bases). This CDR3 comprises 13 residues. V was cut by 5 bases and J by 9 bases, with 17 bases left in between. Germline V gives CDR1 GTSNPN, CDR2 SVGIG (reference sequence). The CDR3 spells CAWDSAGGSPQHF. The CDR3 DNA sequence: TGTGCCTGGGACTCCGCCGGGGGTTCGCCCCAGCATTTT.

The chain has TRBV4-1 and TRBJ1-2; D perhaps matches TRBD1 (5 bases). This CDR3 is built from 14 residues. V was clipped by 2 bases and J by 4 bases, with 11 bases between them. Germline V gene lookup returns CDR1 MGHRA and CDR2 YSYEKL. The CDR3 coding sequence is TGCGCCAGCAGCCAAACCGGGACTGGCTATGGCTACACCTTC. Translating it yields CASSQTGTGYGYTF.

In its sample, this clone was seen a few times. V gene TRBV6-6 combines with J gene TRBJ2-7, with D tentatively TRBD2 (6 bases). Trimming shortened V by 8 bases and J by 4 bases, and 6 bases separated the two germline ends. Germline V gene sequence: CDR1 MNHNY, CDR2 SVGAGI (reference sequence). The CDR3 is 10 residues long. CDR3 in DNA: TGTGCCAGCGGAGGGTACGAGCAGTACTTC. Protein sequence: CASGGYEQYF.

The chain joins TRBV7-2 to TRBJ1-2; D unresolved. The CDR3 is made up of 15 amino acids. V was cut by 0 bases and J by 8 bases, with 16 bases left in between. CDR1 is SGHTA, CDR2 FQGNSA, per germline. The CDR3 DNA reads as TGTGCCAGCAGCTTAGCGATCCCCGGGAGGGCGGGCTACACCTTC. This gives the protein CASSLAIPGRAGYTF.

A single count supports this clone. J is TRBJ2-3 and V is TRBV5-1; TRBD2 might be the D (5 bases). The CDR3 is 19 residues long. The V and J ends lost 6 bases and 4 bases respectively, with 30 bases between them. Germline V gene data show CDR1 as SGHRS and CDR2 as YFSETQ. This chain's CDR3 is CASNFGVWASPTEADTQYF. The CDR3 DNA is TGCGCCAGCAACTTTGGGGTTTGGGCTAGCCCTACGGAAGCAGATACGCAGTATTTT.

This sequence joins TRBV30 and TRBJ2-5; D unresolved. Trimming removed 4 bases at V and 5 bases at J, with 11 bases between. The CDR3 is 12 residues long. The germline V gene has CDR1 GTSNPN and CDR2 SVGIG (reference sequence). The CDR3 reads CAWNNPQETQYF. Written as DNA, the CDR3 is TGTGCCTGGAATAACCCCCAGGAGACCCAGTACTTC.

This clone was picked up a small number of times. V gene TRBV19 combines with J gene TRBJ1-2; 7 nucleotides line up with TRBD1. Trimming removed 8 bases from V and 5 bases from J; junction bases left unmatched: 11. Germline lookup yields CDR1 LNHDA and CDR2 SQIVND (reference sequence). The CDR3 length is 14 residues. As DNA, the CDR3 is TGTGCCAGTCATCGTAGAGGGACAGATTATGGCTACACCTTC. This codes for CASHRRGTDYGYTF. Complete variable domain (other parts from reference TRBV19 and TRBJ1-2): DGGITQSPKYLFRKEGQNVTLSCEQNLNHDAMYWYRQDPGQGLRLIYYSQIVNDFQKGDIAEGYSVSREKKESFPLTVTSAQKNPTAFYLCASHRRGTDYGYTFGSGTRLTVV.

V is TRBV27 and J is TRBJ1-1; D gene ambiguous. Germline V gene lookup returns CDR1 MNHEY and CDR2 SMNVEV (reference sequence). The V end lost 5 bases, the J end lost 1 base, and 5 bases lay between the germline ends. The CDR3 covers 12 residues. The CDR3 loop reads CASSHKNTEAFF. The CDR3 nucleotides read TGTGCCAGCAGTCACAAGAACACTGAAGCTTTCTTT.